This T cell receptor (beta chain) was recorded in a study of a mutant IDH1 vaccine in newly diagnosed glioma. About the study: Earlier treatment was radiotherapy, temozolomide, or both, with most getting both. General study findings and limits: With respect to changes in top peripheral T cell clonotypes, pseudoprogression seemed unrelated.

Measured with immunoSEQ multiplex PCR; TCRdb has only the in-frame clones, and not every one. The repertoire has around 25,000 clones, roughly 80% of them found once; the top ten carry 7.2%. Time point specified: week 5, during vaccination. The investigators gave 300 ug of mutant IDH1 20-mer peptide in each vaccine dose, together with topical imiquimod. Comment on this clone: As yet, its antigen is unknown.

The sequencing used PBMCs, collected from a glioma patient whose treatment included an IDH1 peptide vaccine. This clonotype originated in a man in his forties or fifties with glioma. Some clones in this sample may be carry-over from other donors' samples.

DNA of the CDR3: TGCGCCAGCAGCCCGGCCCCGGGTTTCGGGGAGACCCAGTACTTC. Encoded protein: CASSPAPGFGETQYF. The rearrangement joins TRBV5-1 to TRBJ2-5; D gene uncertain. This CDR3 region has 15 residues. V gave up 4 bases and J gave up 5 bases, with 18 bases separating them. Germline V gene lookup returns CDR1 SGHRS and CDR2 YFSETQ.